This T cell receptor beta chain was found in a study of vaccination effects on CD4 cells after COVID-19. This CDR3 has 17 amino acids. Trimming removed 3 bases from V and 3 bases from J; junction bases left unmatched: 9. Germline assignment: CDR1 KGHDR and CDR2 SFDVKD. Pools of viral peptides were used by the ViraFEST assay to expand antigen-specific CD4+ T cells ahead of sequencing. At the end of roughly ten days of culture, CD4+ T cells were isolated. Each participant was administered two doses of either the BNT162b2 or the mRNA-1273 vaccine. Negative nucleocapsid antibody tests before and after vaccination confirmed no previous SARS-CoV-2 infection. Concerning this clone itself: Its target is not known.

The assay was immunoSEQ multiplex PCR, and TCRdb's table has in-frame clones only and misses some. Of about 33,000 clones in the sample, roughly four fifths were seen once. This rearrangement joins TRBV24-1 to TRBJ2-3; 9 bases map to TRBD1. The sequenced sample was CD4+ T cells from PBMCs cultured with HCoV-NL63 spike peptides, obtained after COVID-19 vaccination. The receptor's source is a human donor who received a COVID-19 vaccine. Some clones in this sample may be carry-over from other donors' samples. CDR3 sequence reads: CATSDIGTGLRTDTQYF. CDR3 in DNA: TGTGCCACCAGTGATATTGGGACAGGGTTGAGGACAGATACGCAGTATTTT.